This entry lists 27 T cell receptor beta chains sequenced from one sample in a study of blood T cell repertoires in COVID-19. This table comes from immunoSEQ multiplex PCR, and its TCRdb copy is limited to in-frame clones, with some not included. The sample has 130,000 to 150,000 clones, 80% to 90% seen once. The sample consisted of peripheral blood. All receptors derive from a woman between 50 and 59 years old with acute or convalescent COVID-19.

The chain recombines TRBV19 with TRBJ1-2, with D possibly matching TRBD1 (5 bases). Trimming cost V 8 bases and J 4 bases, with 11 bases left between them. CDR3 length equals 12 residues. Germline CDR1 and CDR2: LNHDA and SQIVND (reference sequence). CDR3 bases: TGTGCCAGTCGGGGGGAAGTCTATGGCTACACCTTC. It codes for CASRGEVYGYTF.

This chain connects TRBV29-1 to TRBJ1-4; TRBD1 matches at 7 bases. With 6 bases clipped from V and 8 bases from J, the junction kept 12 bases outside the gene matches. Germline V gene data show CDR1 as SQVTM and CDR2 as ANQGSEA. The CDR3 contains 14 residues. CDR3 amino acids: CSVAELDRNEKLFF. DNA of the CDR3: TGCAGCGTAGCTGAGTTGGACAGGAACGAAAAACTGTTTTTT.

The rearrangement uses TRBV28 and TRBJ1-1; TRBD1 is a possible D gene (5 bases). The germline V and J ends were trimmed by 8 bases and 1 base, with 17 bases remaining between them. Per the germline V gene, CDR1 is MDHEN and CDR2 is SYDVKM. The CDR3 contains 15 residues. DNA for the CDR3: TGTGCCAGCGCCCCGTTTGGGGCGGAGAACACTGAAGCTTTCTTT. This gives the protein CASAPFGAENTEAFF. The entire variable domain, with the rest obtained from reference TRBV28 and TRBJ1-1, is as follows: DVKVTQSSRYLVKRTGEKVFLECVQDMDHENMFWYRQDPGLGLRLIYFSYDVKMKEKGDIPEGYSVSREKKERFSLILESASTNQTSMYLCASAPFGAENTEAFFGQGTRLTVV.

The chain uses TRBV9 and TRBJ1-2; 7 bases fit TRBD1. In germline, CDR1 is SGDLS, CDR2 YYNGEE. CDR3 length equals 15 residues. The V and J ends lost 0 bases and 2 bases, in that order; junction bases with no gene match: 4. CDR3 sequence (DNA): TGTGCCAGCAGCGTAGCAGGGGGTGGAAACTATGGCTACACCTTC. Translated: CASSVAGGGNYGYTF.

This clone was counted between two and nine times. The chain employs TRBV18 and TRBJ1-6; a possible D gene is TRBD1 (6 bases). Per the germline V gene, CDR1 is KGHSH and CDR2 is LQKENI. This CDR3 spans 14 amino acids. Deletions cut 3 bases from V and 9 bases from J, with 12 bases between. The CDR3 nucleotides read TGTGCCAGCTCACCGGACAGCTTCAGTTCACCCCTCCACTTT. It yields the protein CASSPDSFSSPLHF.

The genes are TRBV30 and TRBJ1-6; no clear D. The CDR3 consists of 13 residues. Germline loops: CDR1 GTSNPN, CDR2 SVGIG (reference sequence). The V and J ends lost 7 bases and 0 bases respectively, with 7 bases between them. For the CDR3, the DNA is TGTGCCTTTAGAAGCTCCTATAATTCACCCCTCCACTTT. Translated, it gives CAFRSSYNSPLHF.

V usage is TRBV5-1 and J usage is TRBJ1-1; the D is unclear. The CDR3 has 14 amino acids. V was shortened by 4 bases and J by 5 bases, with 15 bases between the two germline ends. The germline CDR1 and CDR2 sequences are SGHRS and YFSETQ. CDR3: CASSREGLGTEAFF. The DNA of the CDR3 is TGCGCCAGCAGCCGGGAAGGGTTGGGGACTGAAGCTTTCTTT.

CDR3 coding DNA: TGCGCCAGCTGGGGCCGGGACAGGGGCCCACCTGGCTACACCTTC. Encoded protein: CASWGRDRGPPGYTF. The chain recombines TRBV10-2 with TRBJ1-2, with 10 bases fitting TRBD1. V was clipped by 8 bases and J by 7 bases; unmatched bases: 13. This CDR3 is built from 15 residues. Germline V gene sequence: CDR1 WSHSY, CDR2 SAAADI.

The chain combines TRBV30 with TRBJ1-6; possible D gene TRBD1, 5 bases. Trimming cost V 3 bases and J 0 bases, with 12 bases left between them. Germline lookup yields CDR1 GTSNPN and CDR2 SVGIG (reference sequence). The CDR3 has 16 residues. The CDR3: CAWSLGRSSYNSPLHF. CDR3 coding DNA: TGTGCCTGGAGCCTGGGGCGGAGCTCCTATAATTCACCCCTCCACTTT.

For the CDR3, the DNA is TGCGCCAGTGGCGAACAGGGGGCAGAGTATGGCTACACCTTC. Amino acid sequence: CASGEQGAEYGYTF. This chain joins TRBV5-1 and TRBJ1-2, with 9 nucleotides matching TRBD1. Germline V lookup: CDR1 SGHRS, CDR2 YFSETQ. V shed 8 bases and J 5 bases; nucleotides not matched to a gene: 10. This CDR3 is built from 14 residues. Drawing the rest from reference TRBV5-1 and TRBJ1-2, the complete variable domain is KAGVTQTPRYLIKTRGQQVTLSCSPISGHRSVSWYQQTPGQGLQFLFEYFSETQRNKGNFPGRFSGRQFSNSRSEMNVSTLELGDSALYLCASGEQGAEYGYTFGSGTRLTVV.

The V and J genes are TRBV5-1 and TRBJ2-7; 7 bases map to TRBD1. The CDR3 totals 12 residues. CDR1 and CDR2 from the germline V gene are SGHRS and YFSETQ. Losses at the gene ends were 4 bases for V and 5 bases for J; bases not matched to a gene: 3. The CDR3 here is CASSLGQDEQYF. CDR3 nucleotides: TGCGCCAGCAGCCTAGGACAGGACGAGCAGTACTTC.

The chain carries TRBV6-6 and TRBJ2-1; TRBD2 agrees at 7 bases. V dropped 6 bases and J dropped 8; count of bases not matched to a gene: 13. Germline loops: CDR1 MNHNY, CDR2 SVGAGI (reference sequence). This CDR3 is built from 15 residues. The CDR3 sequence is CASRWAGEPSDEQFF. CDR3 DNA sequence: TGTGCCAGCAGGTGGGCGGGGGAGCCGTCGGATGAGCAGTTCTTC.

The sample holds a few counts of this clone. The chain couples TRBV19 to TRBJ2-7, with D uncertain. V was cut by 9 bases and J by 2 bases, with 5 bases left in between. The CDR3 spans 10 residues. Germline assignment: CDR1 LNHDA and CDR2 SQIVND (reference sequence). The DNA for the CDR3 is TGTGCCAGCTCAGCCTACGAGCAGTACTTC. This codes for CASSAYEQYF.

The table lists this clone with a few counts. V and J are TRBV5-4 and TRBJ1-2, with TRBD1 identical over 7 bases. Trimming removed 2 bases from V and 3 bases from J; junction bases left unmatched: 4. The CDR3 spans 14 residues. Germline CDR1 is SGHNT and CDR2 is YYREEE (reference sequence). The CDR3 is CASSFHRGDYGYTF. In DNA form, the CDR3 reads TGTGCCAGCAGCTTCCACAGGGGTGACTATGGCTACACCTTC.

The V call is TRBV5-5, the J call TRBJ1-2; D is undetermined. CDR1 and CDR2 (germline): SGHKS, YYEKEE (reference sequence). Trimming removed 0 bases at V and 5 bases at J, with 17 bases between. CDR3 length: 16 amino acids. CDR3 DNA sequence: TGTGCCAGCAGCTTGGGACTGGGAGAGCAGTCATATGGCTACACCTTC. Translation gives CASSLGLGEQSYGYTF.

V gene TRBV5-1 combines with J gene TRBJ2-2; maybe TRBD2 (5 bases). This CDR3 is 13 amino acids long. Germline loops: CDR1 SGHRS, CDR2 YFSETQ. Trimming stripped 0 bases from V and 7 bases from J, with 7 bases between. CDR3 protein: CASSLARDGELFF. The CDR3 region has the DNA TGCGCCAGCAGCTTGGCCCGGGACGGGGAGCTGTTTTTT.

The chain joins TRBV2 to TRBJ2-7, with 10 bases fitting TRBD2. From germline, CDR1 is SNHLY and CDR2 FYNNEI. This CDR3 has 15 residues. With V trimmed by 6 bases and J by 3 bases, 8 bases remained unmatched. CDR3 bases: TGTGCCAGCAGCGAACAACTAGCGGGGAACTACGAGCAGTACTTC. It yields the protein CASSEQLAGNYEQYF.

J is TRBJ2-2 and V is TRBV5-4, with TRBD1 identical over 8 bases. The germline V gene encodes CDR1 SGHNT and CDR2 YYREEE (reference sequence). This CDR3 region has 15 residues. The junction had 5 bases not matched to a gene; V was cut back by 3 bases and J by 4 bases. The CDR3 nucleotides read TGTGCCAGCAGCTCCAGGACAGGGCTCACCGGGGAGCTGTTTTTT. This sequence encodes CASSSRTGLTGELFF.

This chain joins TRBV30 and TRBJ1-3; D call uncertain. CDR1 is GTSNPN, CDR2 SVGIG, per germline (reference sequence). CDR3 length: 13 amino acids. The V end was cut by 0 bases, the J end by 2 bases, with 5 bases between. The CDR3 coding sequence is TGTGCCTGGAGTGTGGAGACTGGAAACACCATATATTTT. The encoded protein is CAWSVETGNTIYF. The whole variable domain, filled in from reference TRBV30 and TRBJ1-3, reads SQTIHQWPATLVQPVGSPLSLECTVEGTSNPNLYWYRQAAGRGLQLLFYSVGIGQISSEVPQNLSASRPQDRQFILSSKKLLLSDSGFYLCAWSVETGNTIYFGEGSWLTVV.

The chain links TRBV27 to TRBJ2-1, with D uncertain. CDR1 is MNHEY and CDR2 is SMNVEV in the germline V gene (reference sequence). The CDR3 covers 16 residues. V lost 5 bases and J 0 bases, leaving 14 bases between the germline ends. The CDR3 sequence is CASSLQALSSYNEQFF. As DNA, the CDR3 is TGTGCCAGCAGTCTACAAGCGCTAAGCTCCTACAATGAGCAGTTCTTC.

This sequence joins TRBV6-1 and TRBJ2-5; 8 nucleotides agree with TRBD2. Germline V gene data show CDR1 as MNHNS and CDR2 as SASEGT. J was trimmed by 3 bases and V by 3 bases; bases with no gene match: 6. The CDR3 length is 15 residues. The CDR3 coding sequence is TGTGCCAGCAGTGAGTTGTGGGGACTAGAAGAGACCCAGTACTTC. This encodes CASSELWGLEETQYF.

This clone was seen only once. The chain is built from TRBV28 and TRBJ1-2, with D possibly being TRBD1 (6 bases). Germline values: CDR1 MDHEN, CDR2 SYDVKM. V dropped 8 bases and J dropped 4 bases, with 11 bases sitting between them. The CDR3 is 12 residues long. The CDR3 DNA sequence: TGTGCCAGCGCAGGGGAGGGCTATGGCTACACCTTC. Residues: CASAGEGYGYTF.

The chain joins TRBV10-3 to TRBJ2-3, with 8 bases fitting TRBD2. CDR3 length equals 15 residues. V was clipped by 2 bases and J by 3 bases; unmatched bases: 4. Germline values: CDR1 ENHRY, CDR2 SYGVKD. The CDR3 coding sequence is TGTGCCATCAGTGAGCGGGGGGGGGCAACAGATACGCAGTATTTT. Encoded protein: CAISERGGATDTQYF.

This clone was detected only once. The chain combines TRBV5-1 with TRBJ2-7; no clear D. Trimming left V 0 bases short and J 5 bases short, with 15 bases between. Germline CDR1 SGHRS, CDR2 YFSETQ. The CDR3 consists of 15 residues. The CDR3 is CASSLGDGRSHEQYF. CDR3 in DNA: TGCGCCAGCAGCTTGGGAGACGGTAGGAGCCACGAGCAGTACTTC.

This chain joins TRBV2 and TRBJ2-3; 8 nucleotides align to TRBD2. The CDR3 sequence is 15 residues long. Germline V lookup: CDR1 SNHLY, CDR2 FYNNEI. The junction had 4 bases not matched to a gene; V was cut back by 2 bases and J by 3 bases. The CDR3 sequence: CASSEQRGPTDTQYF. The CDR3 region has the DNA TGTGCCAGCAGTGAACAGCGGGGGCCTACAGATACGCAGTATTTT.

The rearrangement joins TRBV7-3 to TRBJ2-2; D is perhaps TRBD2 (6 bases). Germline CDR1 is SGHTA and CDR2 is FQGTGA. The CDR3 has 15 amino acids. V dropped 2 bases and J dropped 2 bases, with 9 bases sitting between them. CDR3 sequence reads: CASSLPGLNTGELFF. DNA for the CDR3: TGTGCCAGCAGCTTACCGGGACTCAACACCGGGGAGCTGTTTTTT.

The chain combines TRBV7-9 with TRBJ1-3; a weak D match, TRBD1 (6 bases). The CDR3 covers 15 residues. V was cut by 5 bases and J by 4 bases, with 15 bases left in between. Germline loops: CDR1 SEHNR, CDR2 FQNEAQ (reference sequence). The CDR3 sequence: CASSPDGTPGNTIYF. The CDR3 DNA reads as TGTGCCAGCAGCCCCGATGGGACACCAGGAAACACCATATATTTT.